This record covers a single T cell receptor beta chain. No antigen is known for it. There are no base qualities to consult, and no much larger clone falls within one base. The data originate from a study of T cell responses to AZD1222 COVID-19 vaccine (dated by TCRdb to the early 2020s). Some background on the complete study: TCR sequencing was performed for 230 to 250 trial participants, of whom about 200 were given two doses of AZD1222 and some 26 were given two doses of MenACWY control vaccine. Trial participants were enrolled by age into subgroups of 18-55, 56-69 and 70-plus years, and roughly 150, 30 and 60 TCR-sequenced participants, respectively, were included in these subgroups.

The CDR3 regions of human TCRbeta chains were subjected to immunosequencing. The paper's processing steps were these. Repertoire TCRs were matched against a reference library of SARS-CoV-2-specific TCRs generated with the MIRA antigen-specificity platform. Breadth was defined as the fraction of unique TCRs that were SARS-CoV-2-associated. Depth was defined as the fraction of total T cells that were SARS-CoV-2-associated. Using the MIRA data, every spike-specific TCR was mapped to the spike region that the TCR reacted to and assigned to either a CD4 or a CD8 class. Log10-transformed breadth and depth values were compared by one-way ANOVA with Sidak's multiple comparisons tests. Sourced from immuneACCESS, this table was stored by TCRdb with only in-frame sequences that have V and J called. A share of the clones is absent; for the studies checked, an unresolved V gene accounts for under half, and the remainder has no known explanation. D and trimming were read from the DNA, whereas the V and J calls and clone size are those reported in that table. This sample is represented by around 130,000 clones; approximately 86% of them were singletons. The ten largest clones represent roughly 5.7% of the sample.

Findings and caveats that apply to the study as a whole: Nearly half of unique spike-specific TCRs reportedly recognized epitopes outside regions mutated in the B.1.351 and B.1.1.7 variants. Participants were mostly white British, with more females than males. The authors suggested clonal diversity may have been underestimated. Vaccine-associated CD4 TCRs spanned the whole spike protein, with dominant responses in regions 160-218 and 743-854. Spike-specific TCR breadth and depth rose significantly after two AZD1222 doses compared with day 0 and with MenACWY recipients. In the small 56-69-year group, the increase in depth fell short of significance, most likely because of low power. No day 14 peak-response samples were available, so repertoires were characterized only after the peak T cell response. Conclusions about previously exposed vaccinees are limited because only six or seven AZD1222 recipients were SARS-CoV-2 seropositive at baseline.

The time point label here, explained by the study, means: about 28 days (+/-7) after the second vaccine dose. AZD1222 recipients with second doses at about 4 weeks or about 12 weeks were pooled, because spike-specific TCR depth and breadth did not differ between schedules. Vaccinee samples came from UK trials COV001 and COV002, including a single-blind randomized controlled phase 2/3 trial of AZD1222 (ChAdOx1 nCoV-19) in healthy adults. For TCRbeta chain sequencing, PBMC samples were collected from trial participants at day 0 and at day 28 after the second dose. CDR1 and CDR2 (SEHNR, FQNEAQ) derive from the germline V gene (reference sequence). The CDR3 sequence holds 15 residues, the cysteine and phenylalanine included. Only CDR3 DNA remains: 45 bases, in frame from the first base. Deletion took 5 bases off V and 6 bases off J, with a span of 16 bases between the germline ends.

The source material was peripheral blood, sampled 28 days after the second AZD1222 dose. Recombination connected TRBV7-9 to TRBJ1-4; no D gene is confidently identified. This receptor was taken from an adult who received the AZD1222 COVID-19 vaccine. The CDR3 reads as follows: CASSPSGSVDEKLFF. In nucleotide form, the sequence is TGTGCCAGCAGCCCCTCGGGGTCGGTGGATGAAAAACTGTTTTTT.